Below, 22 T cell receptor beta chains from the same sample are listed, as sequenced in a study of blood T cells in healthy people across ages. A J-beta primer mix and a sample-barcoded 5' primer were used in a second PCR of roughly 6 to 12 cycles. TCRdb fed the 5' RACE reads into MiXCR, producing one record per CDR3 protein. Seen here are 450,000 to 700,000 distinct CDR3 sequences, 25% to 30% observed once, and the top ten hold about 18%. What was sequenced was blood. These receptors came from a woman in her 70s in good health.

This chain links TRBV7-9 with TRBJ1-3, with a weak D call TRBD1 (5 bases). V was clipped by 6 bases and J by 0 bases, with 12 bases between them. Germline lookup yields CDR1 SEHNR and CDR2 FQNEAQ (reference sequence). The CDR3 sequence is 15 residues long. The CDR3 here is CASRRQSGSGNTIYF. CDR3 nucleotides: TGTGCCAGCAGGCGACAGTCTGGCTCTGGAAACACCATATATTTT. The entire variable domain, with the rest obtained from reference TRBV7-9 and TRBJ1-3, is as follows: DTGVSQNPRHKITKRGQNVTFRCDPISEHNRLYWYRQTLGQGPEFLTYFQNEAQLEKSRLLSDRFSAERPKGSFSTLEIQRTEQGDSAMYLCASRRQSGSGNTIYFGEGSWLTVV.

The table lists this clonotype with a few counts. The V call is TRBV6-1, the J call TRBJ2-3, with D perhaps matching TRBD2 (6 bases). The CDR3 covers 15 residues. Trimming pared 2 bases from V and 3 bases from J, leaving 12 bases between. Germline lookup yields CDR1 MNHNS and CDR2 SASEGT. CDR3 bases: TGTGCCAGCAGTGAACCCGGGGGAGGTACAGATACGCAGTATTTT. Translated: CASSEPGGGTDTQYF.

This clonotype was detected many times. DNA for the CDR3: TGCGCCAGCAGCTTGGGAACGAGAGATACGCAGTATTTT. This gives the protein CASSLGTRDTQYF. J is TRBJ2-3 and V is TRBV5-1; D uncertain. Trimming removed 0 bases at V and 5 bases at J, with 7 bases between. Per germline, CDR1 SGHRS and CDR2 YFSETQ. The CDR3 contains 13 residues.

The chain employs TRBV12-3 or TRBV12-4 and TRBJ2-4, with a tentative D call TRBD1 (7 bases). The CDR3 totals 14 residues. Trimming shortened V by 6 bases and J by 3 bases, and 12 bases separated the two germline ends. Here the CDR3 reads CASSRGTDKNIQYF. DNA of the CDR3: TGTGCCAGCAGCCGCGGGACAGACAAAAACATTCAGTACTTC.

This clonotype has only a few counts. This chain uses TRBV6-5 with TRBJ2-1, with D unresolved. CDR3 length: 13 residues. Germline V gene data show CDR1 as MNHEY and CDR2 as SVGAGI. The CDR3 loop reads CVGRRGSYNEQFF. The CDR3 region has the DNA TGTGTCGGCAGACGCGGCTCCTACAATGAGCAGTTCTTC.

The sample holds a few counts of this clonotype. CDR3: CASRWTGTDTQYF. The CDR3 DNA sequence: TGTGCCAGCAGATGGACAGGGACAGATACGCAGTATTTT. J is TRBJ2-3 and V is TRBV6-2 or TRBV6-3; 8 positions agree with TRBD1. CDR3 length: 13 amino acids. V shed 6 bases and J 3 bases; nucleotides not matched to a gene: 2. Looked up from germline, CDR1 is MNHEY and CDR2 is SVGEGT.

This clonotype was detected only a few times. This rearrangement joins TRBV11-2 to TRBJ2-5; D might be TRBD1 (5 bases). With the DNA end fitting TRBJ2-1 better, the J assignment may be wrong. CDR3 length: 14 residues. The germline V gene encodes CDR1 SGHAT and CDR2 FQNNGV. The CDR3 sequence is CASSLGIRVNEQFF. The CDR3 DNA is TGTGCCAGCAGCCTTGGAATCAGGGTGAATGAGCAGTTCTTC.

This clonotype was detected a few times. At one end the junction does not follow the germline gene, possibly because of a read error. The chain employs TRBV2 and TRBJ2-7, with TRBD2 identical over 11 bases. The germline CDR1 and CDR2 sequences are SNHLY and FYNNEI. The CDR3 has 14 residues. CDR3 DNA: TGTGCCTGCAGTGGGGTGCTAGCGGGGGGCCTCACACCATTC. Translated: CACSGVLAGGLTPF. The entire variable domain, with the rest obtained from reference TRBV2 and TRBJ2-7, is as follows: EPEVTQTPSHQVTQMGQEVILRCVPISNHLYFYWYRQILGQKVEFLVSFYNNEISEKSEIFDDQFSVERPDGSNFTLKIRSTKLEDSAMYFCACSGVLAGGLTPFGPGTRLTVT.

The gene calls are TRBV7-9 and TRBJ1-4; D not resolved. The CDR3 is made up of 15 amino acids. Germline V CDR1 and CDR2: SEHNR, FQNEAQ (reference sequence). The V and J ends lost 5 bases and 7 bases respectively, with 17 bases between them. CDR3 bases: TGTGCCAGCAGCCCCCCCACACTTCACCTTGAAAAACTGTTTTTT. Its translation is CASSPPTLHLEKLFF.

J is TRBJ2-3 and V is TRBV12-3 or TRBV12-4, with 14 nucleotides matching TRBD2. This CDR3 comprises 16 residues. Germline trimming cut 6 bases from V and 4 bases from J; bases unmatched to any gene: 6. CDR3 DNA: TGTGCCAGCAGAAGACTAGCGGGGGGGAGCGCAGATACGCAGTATTTT. This translates into CASRRLAGGSADTQYF.

The chain combines TRBV24-1 with TRBJ1-2; D perhaps matches TRBD1 (5 bases). The CDR3 is made up of 15 amino acids. Germline-derived CDR1 and CDR2 are KGHDR and SFDVKD. The V gene lost 3 bases and the J gene lost 4 bases, with 14 bases spanning the gap. DNA for the CDR3: TGTGCCACCAGTGATGACCCGGGACGGATCTATGGCTACACCTTC. Its protein product is CATSDDPGRIYGYTF.

The chain has TRBV18 and TRBJ1-6, with 8 bases fitting TRBD1. This CDR3 has 15 amino acids. Germline assignment: CDR1 KGHSH and CDR2 LQKENI. V lost 3 bases and J lost 5; bases outside the gene matches: 3. This CDR3 reads CASSPTTGDNSPLHF. In DNA, the CDR3 is TGTGCCAGCTCACCTACGACAGGGGATAATTCACCCCTCCACTTT.

This clonotype was seen more than once but under ten times. The rearrangement links TRBV7-3 to TRBJ2-3; no clear D. V was shortened by 5 bases and J by 4 bases, with 16 bases between the two germline ends. Germline CDR1 SGHTA, CDR2 FQGTGA. The CDR3 contains 15 residues. CDR3 sequence reads: CASSKRSSGADTQYF. CDR3 in DNA: TGTGCCAGCAGCAAGAGAAGCTCGGGCGCAGATACGCAGTATTTT.

This clonotype was counted a single time. V gene TRBV10-3 combines with J gene TRBJ1-5; 8 positions match TRBD1. Germline V gene sequence: CDR1 ENHRY, CDR2 SYGVKD. The CDR3 spans 13 residues. Trimming cost V 10 bases and J 6 bases; bases outside gene matches: 8. CDR3 region: CATDRGAGQPQHF. Here the CDR3 DNA reads TGTGCCACAGACAGGGGCGCGGGTCAGCCCCAGCATTTT.

This clonotype was seen more than once but under ten times. The V call is TRBV9, the J call TRBJ2-7; D might be TRBD2 (7 bases). The CDR3 sequence is 15 residues long. V lost 8 bases, J lost 0 bases, and 18 bases lay in between. Per the germline V gene, CDR1 is SGDLS and CDR2 is YYNGEE. The CDR3 sequence: CASNKGGPDSYEQYF. Written as DNA, the CDR3 is TGTGCCAGTAACAAGGGGGGGCCTGACTCCTACGAGCAGTACTTC.

This rearrangement joins TRBV4-2 to TRBJ2-5; TRBD2 matches at 7 bases. The CDR3 covers 17 residues. The V gene's germline CDR1 is LGHNA and CDR2 YNFKEQ. J lost 5 bases, V lost 4 bases, and 16 bases had no gene match. The CDR3 sequence: CASSRGTGGQLVETQYF. The CDR3 bases are TGTGCCAGCAGCCGCGGGACGGGGGGTCAGCTGGTGGAGACCCAGTACTTC.

This clonotype came up a few times. The chain recombines TRBV12-3 or TRBV12-4 with TRBJ1-1; the D gene is possibly TRBD1 (6 bases). The CDR3 has 13 residues. Trimming shortened V by 6 bases and J by 10 bases, and 18 bases separated the two germline ends. The CDR3 is CASRYRQASGAFF. CDR3 nucleotide sequence: TGTGCCAGCAGATACCGACAGGCCTCGGGAGCTTTCTTT.

The chain is built from TRBV29-1 and TRBJ2-3; possible D gene TRBD2, 5 bases. CDR3 size: 15 residues. Germline V lookup: CDR1 SQVTM, CDR2 ANQGSEA. Trimming cost V 4 bases and J 4 bases, with 18 bases left between them. The CDR3 is CSVGGGSFSSDTQYF. The CDR3 bases are TGCAGCGTTGGAGGAGGCAGCTTCTCGTCAGATACGCAGTATTTT.

This chain joins TRBV4-1 and TRBJ1-6; possibly TRBD1 for D (5 bases). Germline CDR1 reads MGHRA; CDR2 reads YSYEKL. The CDR3 runs 14 residues. The germline V and J ends were trimmed by 1 base and 7 bases, with 8 bases remaining between them. The CDR3 nucleotides read TGCGCCAGCAGCCAAGTGAGGGGCAATTCACCCCTCCACTTT. Its translation is CASSQVRGNSPLHF.

The chain joins TRBV7-9 to TRBJ1-2; D gene uncertain. The CDR3 consists of 14 residues. Trimming stripped 2 bases from V and 8 bases from J, with 15 bases between. Germline values: CDR1 SEHNR, CDR2 FQNEAQ (reference sequence). DNA of the CDR3: TGTGCCAGCAGCTTAAATGGGCAGGAGGGCGGCTACACCTTC. It is translated as CASSLNGQEGGYTF. The full variable domain, with the rest looked up from reference TRBV7-9 and TRBJ1-2, is DTGVSQNPRHKITKRGQNVTFRCDPISEHNRLYWYRQTLGQGPEFLTYFQNEAQLEKSRLLSDRFSAERPKGSFSTLEIQRTEQGDSAMYLCASSLNGQEGGYTFGSGTRLTVV.

The CDR3: CSARGGVGYEQYF. CDR3 sequence (DNA): TGCAGTGCTAGAGGGGGGGTGGGCTACGAGCAGTACTTC. The J gene is TRBJ2-7, the V gene TRBV20-1; possibly TRBD2 for D (6 bases). Looked up from germline, CDR1 is DFQATT and CDR2 is SNEGSKA (reference sequence). The ends were cut back, 1 base at V and 3 bases at J, with 10 bases in the middle. The length of the CDR3 is 13 residues.

The chain joins TRBV20-1 to TRBJ2-2; D gene ambiguous. CDR3 size: 14 residues. Germline CDR1 DFQATT, CDR2 SNEGSKA (reference sequence). Deletions cut 2 bases from V and 4 bases from J, with 11 bases between. The CDR3 nucleotides are TGCAGTGCTAGAAGTGGGATAGCCACCGGGGAGCTGTTTTTT. Translating it yields CSARSGIATGELFF.